This section outlines one TCR beta chain sequence together with its context. Antigen specificity is unknown. This record comes from a study of T-cell memory formation after mild COVID-19. Study-level information: Clusters of TCRs were largely donor specific. Study observations and caveats: Nothing showed for sure that second-wave clones peaking on day 37 were SARS-CoV-2 specific. Mainly in CM and EM were contracting CD4+ clones; CD8+ were in EMRA. Later expanders leaned CD4+, whereas clones that contracted between day 15 and 85 were balanced CD4/CD8.

TCRdb itself ran the 5' RACE reads through MiXCR, one entry per CDR3 protein. Found here are some 120,000 distinct CDR3 sequences, approximately 15% of them singletons; the top ten hold roughly 5.2%. The sequencing input was PBMCs or a T cell subset sorted from them (not recorded which). This receptor was obtained from a man between 18 and 35 years old who had mild COVID-19 (a few samples of this study predate the infection). Cell type and time point are not known.

In DNA form, the CDR3 reads TGCGCCAGCAGCTCAGGACAGATCCCTCCCAATCAGCCCCAGCATTTT. Residues: CASSSGQIPPNQPQHF. The chain joins TRBV5-1 to TRBJ1-5; tentatively, D is TRBD1 (6 bases). The V gene's germline CDR1 is SGHRS and CDR2 YFSETQ. With 3 bases removed from V and 3 bases from J, the gap between germline ends came to 16 bases. The CDR3 spans 16 residues.